This T cell receptor beta chain emerged from a study of cytomegalovirus exposure and HLA in healthy donors. Whole-study findings and limits: While the bulk of TCR sequences proved rare, some public TCRs turned up in many donors.

This CDR3 has 12 residues. CDR1 and CDR2 (germline): MNHEY, SMNVEV (reference sequence). Trimming left V 7 bases short and J 0 bases short, with 6 bases between. As regards this clone: Its antigen is as yet unknown.

It was with 60 Vbeta and 13 Jbeta primers that the PCR ran. Repertoires were generated with immunoSEQ multiplex PCR, while TCRdb's copy carries only in-frame clones and drops some. The sample lists 250,000 to 350,000 clones, approximately 90% occurring once. The receptor's source is a man in his forties in good health and CMV-seropositive. This chain uses TRBV27 with TRBJ2-5; D gene ambiguous. Sequences were obtained from PBMCs. As DNA, the CDR3 is TGTGCCAGCACAGATTACCAAGAGACCCAGTACTTC. Encoded protein: CASTDYQETQYF.